This entry lists 29 T cell receptor beta chains sequenced from one sample in a study of radiation and T cells in renal cell carcinoma. Time point noted: blood 2 weeks post-SBRT. Specified treatment: 15 Gy SBRT to primary tumor, nephrectomy 4 weeks later. The repertoire was sequenced with immunoSEQ multiplex PCR; TCRdb's copy has only in-frame clones and lacks some. The sample shows roughly 130,000 clones, 70% to 90% of them seen only once. The sample was blood, taken from a patient whose treatment included radiotherapy and nephrectomy. Source of these receptors: a woman in her seventies with renal cell carcinoma.

This clone was observed a handful of times. V usage is TRBV14 and J usage is TRBJ1-1; D is uncertain. The CDR3 length is 14 residues. V shed 1 base and J shed 5 bases, with 11 bases lying between them. Germline values: CDR1 SGHDN, CDR2 FVKESK. CDR3 loop: CASSQVGRGTEAFF. The CDR3, as DNA: TGTGCCAGCAGCCAAGTAGGTAGAGGGACTGAAGCTTTCTTT. Complete variable domain (other parts from reference TRBV14 and TRBJ1-1): EAGVTQFPSHSVIEKGQTVTLRCDPISGHDNLYWYRRVMGKEIKFLLHFVKESKQDESGMPNNRFLAERTGGTYSTLKVQPAELEDSGVYFCASSQVGRGTEAFFGQGTRLTVV.

This clone was counted between two and nine times. This chain connects TRBV5-1 to TRBJ1-1; weak D call: TRBD1 (5 bases). The ends were cut back, 4 bases at V and 8 bases at J, with 12 bases in the middle. Germline V gene lookup returns CDR1 SGHRS and CDR2 YFSETQ. The CDR3 loop spans 12 amino acids. The CDR3 DNA sequence: TGCGCCAGCAGCCGCGGGGGAGGGGAAGCTTTCTTT. Translation gives CASSRGGGEAFF.

A single count supports this clone. The chain has TRBV19 and TRBJ2-7; 9 bases agree with TRBD1. This CDR3 region has 15 residues. Germline-derived CDR1 and CDR2 are LNHDA and SQIVND (reference sequence). The V gene end was trimmed by 3 bases and the J gene end by 4 bases; junction bases not matched to a gene: 7. The CDR3 DNA reads TGTGCCAGTAGTATCGATGGGACAGGGAGATACGAGCAGTACTTC. Translation: CASSIDGTGRYEQYF.

The chain has TRBV9 and TRBJ1-2, with D uncertain. This CDR3 is built from 13 residues. V lost 4 bases to trimming and J lost 0 bases, with 7 bases between them. Per the germline V gene, CDR1 is SGDLS and CDR2 is YYNGEE. CDR3 bases: TGTGCCAGCAGCCCCCAAGCTAACTATGGCTACACCTTC. Translating it yields CASSPQANYGYTF.

The gene calls are TRBV7-1 and TRBJ1-1, with D unclear. TRBV7-1 is reported as an ORF; its role is uncertain. This CDR3 is built from 12 residues. V lost 5 bases and J 7 bases, leaving 11 bases between the germline ends. The CDR3 loop is CASSVPGIEAFF. The CDR3 nucleotides read TGTGCCAGCAGCGTACCTGGGATTGAAGCTTTCTTT.

The gene calls are TRBV19 and TRBJ1-1; D gene uncertain. The CDR3 is 16 residues long. Deletions cut 1 base from V and 2 bases from J, with 14 bases between. Germline V CDR1 and CDR2: LNHDA, SQIVND (reference sequence). CDR3 in DNA: TGTGCCAGTAGTATAGGGCCAGCCCGGCCCAACACTGAAGCTTTCTTT. Translated: CASSIGPARPNTEAFF.

CDR3 region: CASSQGQTGTMDGYTF. As DNA, the CDR3 is TGTGCCAGCAGCCAAGGACAAACAGGGACAATGGACGGCTACACCTTC. V and J are TRBV4-2 and TRBJ1-2, with D perhaps TRBD1 (6 bases). There are 16 residues in the CDR3. Germline CDR1 reads LGHNA; CDR2 reads YNFKEQ. V gave up 1 base and J gave up 8 bases, with 20 bases separating them.

This clone came up many times. The J gene is TRBJ2-1, the V gene TRBV7-2; maybe TRBD1 (5 bases). Trimming pared 5 bases from V and 3 bases from J, leaving 11 bases between. The CDR3 is 14 amino acids. Germline V lookup: CDR1 SGHTA, CDR2 FQGNSA. DNA for the CDR3: TGTGCCAGCAGCCCGCGGACAATCTACAATGAGCAGTTCTTC. It is translated as CASSPRTIYNEQFF.

The chain links TRBV18 to TRBJ1-1, with D tentatively TRBD1 (6 bases). Per germline, CDR1 KGHSH and CDR2 LQKENI. The CDR3 has 13 amino acids. V dropped 6 bases and J dropped 1 base, with 9 bases sitting between them. As DNA, the CDR3 is TGTGCCAGCTCCCCCAGGGGGAACACTGAAGCTTTCTTT. Protein: CASSPRGNTEAFF.

V gene TRBV9 combines with J gene TRBJ2-1, with 8 bases that match TRBD2. The J segment lost 0 bases and the V segment lost 2 bases, leaving 10 bases of the junction unmatched. CDR3 length: 18 amino acids. Germline-derived CDR1 and CDR2 are SGDLS and YYNGEE. The CDR3: CASSVRGALYSSYNEQFF. The DNA for the CDR3 is TGTGCCAGCAGCGTGCGGGGGGCTCTATACAGCTCCTACAATGAGCAGTTCTTC.

V usage is TRBV7-3 and J usage is TRBJ2-1; 9 positions match TRBD2. After removal of 1 base from V and 4 bases from J, the junction contained 2 bases not matched to a gene. Germline V gives CDR1 SGHTA, CDR2 FQGTGA. The CDR3 runs 15 residues. The CDR3 here is CASSLILAGYNEQFF. In DNA, the CDR3 is TGTGCCAGCAGCTTAATCCTAGCGGGGTACAATGAGCAGTTCTTC. The full variable domain, its missing parts supplied by reference TRBV7-3 and TRBJ2-1, is GAGVSQTPSNKVTEKGKYVELRCDPISGHTALYWYRQSLGQGPEFLIYFQGTGAADDSGLPNDRFFAVRPEGSVSTLKIQRTERGDSAVYLCASSLILAGYNEQFFGPGTRLTVL.

This clone was seen more than once but under ten times. The rearrangement links TRBV9 to TRBJ1-1; TRBD1 matches 7 bases. Germline CDR1 SGDLS, CDR2 YYNGEE. There are 14 residues in the CDR3. V was clipped by 7 bases and J by 0 bases; unmatched bases: 6. CDR3 coding DNA: TGTGCCAGCCGGACAGGATACATGAACACTGAAGCTTTCTTT. It translates to CASRTGYMNTEAFF. Full variable domain (remainder filled in from reference TRBV9 and TRBJ1-1): DSGVTQTPKHLITATGQRVTLRCSPRSGDLSVYWYQQSLDQGLQFLIQYYNGEERAKGNILERFSAQQFPDLHSELNLSSLELGDSALYFCASRTGYMNTEAFFGQGTRLTVV.

The V and J genes are TRBV12-5 and TRBJ2-5, with TRBD2 matching over 13 bases. This CDR3 contains 17 residues. Germline V gene data show CDR1 as LGHNT and CDR2 as FRNRAP. Unmatched junction bases numbered 11, after V lost 4 bases and J lost 6 bases. CDR3 nucleotides: TGTGCTAGTGGTTCAGGGACTAGCGGGGCGGAGGGGCAGACCCAGTACTTC. It translates to CASGSGTSGAEGQTQYF. The full variable domain, in which reference TRBV12-5 and TRBJ2-5 provide the parts outside the CDR3, is DARVTQTPRHKVTEMGQEVTMRCQPILGHNTVFWYRQTMMQGLELLAYFRNRAPLDDSGMPKDRFSAEMPDATLATLKIQPSEPRDSAVYFCASGSGTSGAEGQTQYFGPGTRLLVL.

The chain has TRBV5-1 and TRBJ2-5; TRBD2 aligns across 10 bases. Germline V lookup: CDR1 SGHRS, CDR2 YFSETQ. The CDR3 contains 17 residues. Losses at the gene ends were 5 bases for V and 3 bases for J; bases not matched to a gene: 13. DNA of the CDR3: TGCGCCAGCAGACGGACTAGCGGACCAAATCCCAAAGAGACCCAGTACTTC. Translating it yields CASRRTSGPNPKETQYF.

The CDR3, as DNA: TGTGCCAGCAGCCTCGAGCAGGTTTCACCCCTCCACTTT. It codes for CASSLEQVSPLHF. The rearrangement uses TRBV14 and TRBJ1-6; D is undetermined. Germline CDR1 SGHDN, CDR2 FVKESK. The CDR3 is 13 amino acids. V shed 4 bases and J shed 9 bases, with 10 bases lying between them.

The rearrangement joins TRBV9 to TRBJ2-7; 9 positions agree with TRBD2. J gave up 4 bases and V 3 bases, and 5 bases lay outside the gene matches. This CDR3 comprises 14 residues. Germline-derived CDR1 and CDR2 are SGDLS and YYNGEE. CDR3 residues: CASSASTSGYEQYF. The CDR3 nucleotides read TGTGCCAGCAGCGCCTCAACTAGCGGGTACGAGCAGTACTTC.

Points on this clone: This CDR3 is also generated by other DNA sequences in the sample. The chain couples TRBV5-1 to TRBJ1-2; no clear D gene. V lost 0 bases and J lost 1, with 7 bases in between. Germline assignment: CDR1 SGHRS and CDR2 YFSETQ. This CDR3 contains 14 residues. Here the CDR3 reads CASSLETGNYGYTF. CDR3 in DNA: TGCGCCAGCAGCTTGGAGACGGGTAACTATGGCTACACCTTC.

The J gene is TRBJ1-5, the V gene TRBV5-1; D is perhaps TRBD1 (5 bases). Trimming left V 0 bases short and J 0 bases short, with 7 bases between. CDR3 length: 15 amino acids. Germline loops: CDR1 SGHRS, CDR2 YFSETQ. CDR3 loop: CASSLAGDSNQPQHF. The CDR3 bases are TGCGCCAGCAGCTTGGCGGGGGATAGCAATCAGCCCCAGCATTTT.

The gene calls are TRBV4-2 and TRBJ1-3, with 10 bases aligning to TRBD1. CDR1 LGHNA and CDR2 YNFKEQ come from the germline V gene. The ends lost 3 bases at V and 5 bases at J; junction bases unmatched: 13. There are 18 residues in the CDR3. CDR3: CASSQDRQGALLRNTIYF. The CDR3, as DNA: TGTGCCAGCAGCCAGGATCGACAGGGGGCATTATTAAGAAACACCATATATTTT.

This clone was detected a few times. This chain connects TRBV4-2 to TRBJ1-6; D gene ambiguous. Germline V gene lookup returns CDR1 LGHNA and CDR2 YNFKEQ. This CDR3 is built from 15 residues. The V and J ends lost 4 bases and 7 bases respectively, with 14 bases between them. The CDR3 loop reads CASSPPRQVNSPLHF. In DNA form, the CDR3 reads TGTGCCAGCAGCCCCCCGAGGCAGGTCAATTCACCCCTCCACTTT.

The sample holds a few counts of this clone. This rearrangement joins TRBV29-1 to TRBJ1-1; D is uncertain. Germline CDR1 is SQVTM and CDR2 is ANQGSEA. The CDR3 spans 14 residues. The V gene lost 5 bases and the J gene lost 0 bases, with 13 bases spanning the gap. The CDR3 nucleotides are TGCAGCGTTCTCCCAGGATCAATGAACACTGAAGCTTTCTTT. The encoded protein is CSVLPGSMNTEAFF. Together with reference TRBV29-1 and TRBJ1-1, the CDR3 gives the full variable domain: SAVISQKPSRDICQRGTSLTIQCQVDSQVTMMFWYRQQPGQSLTLIATANQGSEATYESGFVIDKFPISRPNLTFSTLTVSNMSPEDSSIYLCSVLPGSMNTEAFFGQGTRLTVV.

This clone was recorded once. Here the CDR3 reads CASSLGQGSEKLFF. Written as DNA, the CDR3 is TGCGCCAGCAGCTTGGGACAGGGCTCTGAAAAACTGTTTTTT. The chain combines TRBV5-1 with TRBJ1-4; 7 nucleotides align to TRBD1. The germline V gene has CDR1 SGHRS and CDR2 YFSETQ. This CDR3 has 14 amino acids. With V trimmed by 0 bases and J by 7 bases, 3 bases remained unmatched.

The chain combines TRBV5-6 with TRBJ2-7; no clear D gene. The V and J ends lost 0 bases and 0 bases respectively, with 7 bases between them. Germline V gene sequence: CDR1 SGHDT, CDR2 YYEEEE. This CDR3 comprises 14 residues. The CDR3 coding sequence is TGTGCCAGCAGCTTGGGGACCGCCTCCTACGAGCAGTACTTC. This gives the protein CASSLGTASYEQYF.

V and J are TRBV9 and TRBJ2-7; possibly TRBD1 for D (6 bases). Germline assignment: CDR1 SGDLS and CDR2 YYNGEE. V was pared by 0 bases and J by 6 bases, with 13 bases between. The CDR3 has 14 residues. CDR3 nucleotide sequence: TGTGCCAGCAGCGTAGAGCCAGGGGAGCGCGAGCAGTACTTC. Translated: CASSVEPGEREQYF.

Worth noting for this clone: Other DNA sequences from this sample encode an identical CDR3 as well. V is TRBV7-9 and J is TRBJ2-3; D ambiguous. Germline V gene sequence: CDR1 SEHNR, CDR2 FQNEAQ (reference sequence). CDR3 length: 14 residues. The V end was cut by 2 bases, the J end by 1 base, with 7 bases between. The CDR3, as DNA: TGTGCCAGCAGCTTATCAAGTGGCACAGATACGCAGTATTTT. Amino acid sequence: CASSLSSGTDTQYF. Based on the CDR3 plus reference TRBV7-9 and TRBJ2-3, the full variable domain is DTGVSQNPRHKITKRGQNVTFRCDPISEHNRLYWYRQTLGQGPEFLTYFQNEAQLEKSRLLSDRFSAERPKGSFSTLEIQRTEQGDSAMYLCASSLSSGTDTQYFGPGTRLTVL.

The chain is built from TRBV29-1 and TRBJ2-7; TRBD1 agrees at 9 bases. The CDR3 has 11 amino acids. CDR1 is SQVTM, CDR2 ANQGSEA, per germline. Trimming cost V 7 bases and J 6 bases; bases outside gene matches: 4. For the CDR3, the DNA is TGCAGCGGCGGACAGGGGAGCGAGCAGTACTTC. It specifies CSGGQGSEQYF.

This clone occurred once. The V gene is TRBV15, the J gene TRBJ1-2, with a possible D match to TRBD1 (5 bases). Trimming removed 0 bases at V and 5 bases at J, with 13 bases between. Germline V gene data show CDR1 as LNHNV and CDR2 as YYDKDF (reference sequence). CDR3 length: 15 residues. The CDR3 here is CATSRDQGFGYGYTF. In DNA, the CDR3 is TGTGCCACCAGCAGAGATCAGGGTTTTGGGTATGGCTACACCTTC.

This rearrangement joins TRBV11-2 to TRBJ2-7; D unclear. Looked up from germline, CDR1 is SGHAT and CDR2 is FQNNGV. The CDR3 loop spans 13 amino acids. Trimming left V 5 bases short and J 2 bases short, with 10 bases between. CDR3 coding DNA: TGTGCCAGCAGCAGAGACAACACCTACGAGCAGTACTTC. Protein product: CASSRDNTYEQYF.

This chain links TRBV4-2 with TRBJ1-1; tentative D call: TRBD1 (5 bases). Germline CDR1 reads LGHNA; CDR2 reads YNFKEQ. The CDR3 loop spans 15 amino acids. Trimming took 1 base from V and 1 from J, leaving 10 bases between them. The CDR3 bases are TGTGCCAGCAGCCAAGTCGGGGGACCGAACACTGAAGCTTTCTTT. Its protein product is CASSQVGGPNTEAFF.